The table lists the clone carrying this TCR beta chain with many counts. The data stem from a study of T-cell reconstitution after alpha-beta-depleted transplantation in children. Unique molecular identifiers were incorporated during preparation of the TCRbeta library. In TCRdb, the PCR reads were re-called with MiXCR into one record per CDR3 protein. The sample holds 440,000 or so distinct CDR3 sequences, around 9.9% seen once. The starting material was PBMCs from the stem cell graft donor, obtained from the stem cell graft. This receptor was identified in a human donor who donated a stem cell graft to a child with acute myeloid leukemia.

This chain's CDR3 is CASSSEGSLEAFF. The CDR3 nucleotides are TGTGCCAGCAGTTCAGAGGGCTCCCTTGAAGCTTTCTTT. V gene TRBV28 combines with J gene TRBJ1-1; D uncertain. V lost 4 bases and J 7 bases, leaving 13 bases between the germline ends. The CDR3 has 13 amino acids. Germline CDR1 reads MDHEN; CDR2 reads SYDVKM.